This TCR beta chain was recovered during a study of T cells in Graves' hyperthyroidism and ophthalmopathy. From RNA transcripts, TCR beta CDR3 regions were amplified. HTBI primers were used for first-round RT-PCR of the TCR CDR3. TCRdb independently ran MiXCR on the multiplex PCR reads; one entry per CDR3 protein. The sample consists of 490,000 or so distinct CDR3 sequences, roughly 23% of them appearing once. General study results and limits: With a median lead of about six months before onset, the model predicted ophthalmopathy.

Germline CDR1 and CDR2: SGHTA and FQGNSA. The CDR3 sequence is 16 residues long. V was trimmed by 5 bases and J by 4 bases, leaving 19 bases between them. In this sample, this clonotype turned up many times. What it recognizes is unknown. Enrolled ophthalmopathy patients presented with a Clinical Activity Score of at least 3, a NOSPECS grade of at least 4, and disease duration under 3 months. The origin of this receptor is a woman aged 70-85 years with Graves' ophthalmopathy. The chain links TRBV7-2 to TRBJ2-3; D might be TRBD2 (5 bases). The sample comprised blood. DNA of the CDR3: TGTGCCAGCAGCCCCCGTACAGAGGGCCCGGCAGATACGCAGTATTTT. Translated, it gives CASSPRTEGPADTQYF.